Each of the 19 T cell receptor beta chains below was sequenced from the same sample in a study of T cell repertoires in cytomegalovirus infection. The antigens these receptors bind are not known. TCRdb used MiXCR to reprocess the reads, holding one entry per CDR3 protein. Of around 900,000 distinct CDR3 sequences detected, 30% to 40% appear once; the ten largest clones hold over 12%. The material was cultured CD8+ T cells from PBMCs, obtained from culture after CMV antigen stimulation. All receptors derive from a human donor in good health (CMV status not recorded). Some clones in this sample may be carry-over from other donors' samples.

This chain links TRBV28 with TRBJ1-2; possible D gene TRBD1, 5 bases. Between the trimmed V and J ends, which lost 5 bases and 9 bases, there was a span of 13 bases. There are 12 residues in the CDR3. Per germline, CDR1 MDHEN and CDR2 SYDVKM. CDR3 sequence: CASSRDLMRYTF. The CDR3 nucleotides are TGTGCCAGCAGTCGGGACTTGATGCGCTACACCTTC.

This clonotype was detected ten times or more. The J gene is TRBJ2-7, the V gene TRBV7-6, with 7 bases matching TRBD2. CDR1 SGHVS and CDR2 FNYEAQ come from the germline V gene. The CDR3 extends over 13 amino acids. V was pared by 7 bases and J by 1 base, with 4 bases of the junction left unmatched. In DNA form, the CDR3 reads TGTGCCAGCACCCCCGGGGGGTCCTACGAGCAGTACTTC. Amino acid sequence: CASTPGGSYEQYF.

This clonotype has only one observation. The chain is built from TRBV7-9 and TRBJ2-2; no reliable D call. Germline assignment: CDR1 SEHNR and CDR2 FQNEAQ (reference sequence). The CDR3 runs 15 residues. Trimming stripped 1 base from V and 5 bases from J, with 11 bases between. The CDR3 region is CASSLEFLGTGELFF. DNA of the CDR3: TGTGCCAGCAGCTTAGAGTTCCTCGGGACCGGGGAGCTGTTTTTT.

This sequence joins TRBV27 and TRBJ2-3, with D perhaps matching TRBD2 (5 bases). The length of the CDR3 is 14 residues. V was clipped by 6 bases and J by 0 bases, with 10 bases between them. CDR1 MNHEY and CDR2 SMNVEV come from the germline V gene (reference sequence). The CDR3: CASSLGESTDTQYF. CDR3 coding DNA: TGTGCCAGCAGCCTTGGGGAGAGCACAGATACGCAGTATTTT.

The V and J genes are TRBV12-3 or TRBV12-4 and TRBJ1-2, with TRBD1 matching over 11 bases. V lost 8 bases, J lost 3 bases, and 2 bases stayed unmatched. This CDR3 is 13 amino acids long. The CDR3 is CASGGQGDYGYTF. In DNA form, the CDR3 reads TGTGCCAGCGGGGGACAGGGGGACTATGGCTACACCTTC.

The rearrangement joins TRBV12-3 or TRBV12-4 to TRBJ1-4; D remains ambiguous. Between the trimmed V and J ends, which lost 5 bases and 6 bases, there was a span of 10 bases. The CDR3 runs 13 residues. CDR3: CASSLRRDEKLFF. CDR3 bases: TGTGCCAGCAGTCTCAGACGGGATGAAAAACTGTTTTTT.

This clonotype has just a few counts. Written as DNA, the CDR3 is TGTGCCAGCAGTTACTCTTTGACAGGGTCCTACAATGAGCAGTTCTTC. Its translation is CASSYSLTGSYNEQFF. The chain recombines TRBV6-5 with TRBJ2-1; 7 bases map to TRBD1. Germline CDR1 MNHEY, CDR2 SVGAGI. Trimming cost V 0 bases and J 1 base; bases outside gene matches: 3. The CDR3 is 16 amino acids.

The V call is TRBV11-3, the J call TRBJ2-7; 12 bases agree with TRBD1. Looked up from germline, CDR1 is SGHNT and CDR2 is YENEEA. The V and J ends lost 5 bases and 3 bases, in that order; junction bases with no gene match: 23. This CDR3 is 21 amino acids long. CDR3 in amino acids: CASSPSAGTGTGGGPLYEQYF. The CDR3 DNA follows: TGTGCCAGCAGCCCGTCGGCCGGAACCGGGACAGGGGGCGGCCCTCTCTACGAGCAGTACTTC.

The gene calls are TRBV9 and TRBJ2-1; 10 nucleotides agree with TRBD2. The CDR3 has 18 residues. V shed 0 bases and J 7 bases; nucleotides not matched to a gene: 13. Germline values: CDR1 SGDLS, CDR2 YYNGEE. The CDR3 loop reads CASSVATVAGGSQNEQFF. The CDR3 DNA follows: TGTGCCAGCAGCGTAGCTACCGTAGCGGGGGGATCCCAAAATGAGCAGTTCTTC.

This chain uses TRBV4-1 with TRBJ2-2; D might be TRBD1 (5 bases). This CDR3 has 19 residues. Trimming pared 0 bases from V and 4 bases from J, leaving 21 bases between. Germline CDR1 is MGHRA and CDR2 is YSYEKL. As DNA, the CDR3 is TGCGCCAGCAGCCAAGATCGAAGCTTGTCAGGGCTGAGCACCGGGGAGCTGTTTTTT. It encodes CASSQDRSLSGLSTGELFF.

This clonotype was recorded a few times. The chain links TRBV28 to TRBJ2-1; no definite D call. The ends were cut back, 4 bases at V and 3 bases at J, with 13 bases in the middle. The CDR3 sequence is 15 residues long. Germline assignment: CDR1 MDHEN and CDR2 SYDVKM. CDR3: CASSSKTLVYNEQFF. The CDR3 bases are TGTGCCAGCAGTTCGAAGACCCTGGTCTACAATGAGCAGTTCTTC.

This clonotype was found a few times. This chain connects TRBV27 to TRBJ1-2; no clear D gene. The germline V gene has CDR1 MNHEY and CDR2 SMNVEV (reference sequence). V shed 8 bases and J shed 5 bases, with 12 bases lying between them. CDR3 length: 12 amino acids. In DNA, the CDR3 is TGTGCCAGCTCCACGGATCTTTATGGCTACACCTTC. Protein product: CASSTDLYGYTF.

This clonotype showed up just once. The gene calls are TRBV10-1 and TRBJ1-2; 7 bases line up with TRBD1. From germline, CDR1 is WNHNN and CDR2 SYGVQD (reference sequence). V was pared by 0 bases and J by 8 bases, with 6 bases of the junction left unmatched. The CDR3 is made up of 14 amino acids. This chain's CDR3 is CASSESPGDSGYTF. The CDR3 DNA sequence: TGCGCCAGCAGTGAGTCTCCGGGGGACAGCGGCTACACCTTC.

CDR3 protein: CASGPRRPNTGELFF. DNA of the CDR3: TGTGCCAGCGGACCCCGCCGTCCTAACACCGGGGAGCTGTTTTTT. J is TRBJ2-2 and V is TRBV2; D not certain. Germline V gene data show CDR1 as SNHLY and CDR2 as FYNNEI. Trimming took off 8 bases at V and 2 bases at J, with 15 bases between the two ends. This CDR3 is 15 amino acids long.

The CDR3 nucleotides are TGTGCCAGCAGTTACTCAGGGGAACTGCAGTTCTTC. It is translated as CASSYSGELQFF. The V and J genes are TRBV6-2 or TRBV6-3 and TRBJ2-1; possible D gene TRBD1, 5 bases. The V gene's germline CDR1 is MNHEY and CDR2 SVGEGT. The germline V and J ends were trimmed by 0 bases and 12 bases, with 9 bases remaining between them. This CDR3 is built from 12 residues.

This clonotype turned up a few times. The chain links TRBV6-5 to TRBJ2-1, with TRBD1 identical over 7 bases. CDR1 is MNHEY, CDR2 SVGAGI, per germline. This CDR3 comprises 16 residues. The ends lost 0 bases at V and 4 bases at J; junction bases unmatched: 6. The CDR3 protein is CASSYSNRGEYNEQFF. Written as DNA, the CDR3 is TGTGCCAGCAGTTACTCAAACAGGGGAGAATACAATGAGCAGTTCTTC.

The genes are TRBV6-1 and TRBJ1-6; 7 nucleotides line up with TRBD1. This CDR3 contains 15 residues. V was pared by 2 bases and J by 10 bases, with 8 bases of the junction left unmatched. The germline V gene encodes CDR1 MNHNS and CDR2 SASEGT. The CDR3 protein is CASSERGQIDSPLHF. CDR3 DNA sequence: TGTGCCAGCAGTGAAAGGGGACAGATCGACTCACCCCTCCACTTT.

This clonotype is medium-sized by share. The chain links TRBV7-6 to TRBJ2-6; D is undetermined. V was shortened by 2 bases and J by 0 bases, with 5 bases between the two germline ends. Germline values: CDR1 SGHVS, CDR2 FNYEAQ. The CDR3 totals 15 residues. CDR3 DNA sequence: TGTGCCAGCAGCTTACGGCCCTCTGGGGCCAACGTCCTGACTTTC. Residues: CASSLRPSGANVLTF.

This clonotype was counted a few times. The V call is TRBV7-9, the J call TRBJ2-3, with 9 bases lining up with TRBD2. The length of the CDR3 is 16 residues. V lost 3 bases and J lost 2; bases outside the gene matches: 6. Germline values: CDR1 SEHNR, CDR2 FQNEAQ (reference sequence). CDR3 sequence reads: CASSLPPSGVTDTQYF. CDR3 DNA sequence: TGTGCCAGCAGCTTGCCCCCTAGCGGGGTCACAGATACGCAGTATTTT.